This T cell receptor (beta chain) was found in a study of T cells in localized non-small cell lung cancer. Germline V gene data show CDR1 as LGHNA and CDR2 as YNFKEQ. Trimming took off 5 bases at V and 0 bases at J, with 13 bases between the two ends. There are 15 residues in the CDR3. Study-wide points: There was higher T cell clonality in uninvolved adjacent lung than in tumor, and it was highest there. Adjacent lung had a median roughly 61 of the 100 largest tumor clones. Prolonged overall survival went with higher T cell density in the blood.

Sequencing was performed with immunoSEQ multiplex PCR; in TCRdb, only in-frame clones are kept and a portion is missing. The repertoire holds fewer than 35,000 clones, with 87% as singletons. Note on this clone: Its antigen is undetermined.

This sequence originates from a man aged 40 to 70 with stage III lung adenocarcinoma. V usage is TRBV4-2 and J usage is TRBJ1-1; D unresolved. The material sequenced was peripheral blood mononuclear cells, taken before any cancer treatment. The CDR3 here is CASSIVQALNTEAFF. DNA for the CDR3: TGTGCCAGCAGCATAGTTCAAGCCCTGAACACTGAAGCTTTCTTT.